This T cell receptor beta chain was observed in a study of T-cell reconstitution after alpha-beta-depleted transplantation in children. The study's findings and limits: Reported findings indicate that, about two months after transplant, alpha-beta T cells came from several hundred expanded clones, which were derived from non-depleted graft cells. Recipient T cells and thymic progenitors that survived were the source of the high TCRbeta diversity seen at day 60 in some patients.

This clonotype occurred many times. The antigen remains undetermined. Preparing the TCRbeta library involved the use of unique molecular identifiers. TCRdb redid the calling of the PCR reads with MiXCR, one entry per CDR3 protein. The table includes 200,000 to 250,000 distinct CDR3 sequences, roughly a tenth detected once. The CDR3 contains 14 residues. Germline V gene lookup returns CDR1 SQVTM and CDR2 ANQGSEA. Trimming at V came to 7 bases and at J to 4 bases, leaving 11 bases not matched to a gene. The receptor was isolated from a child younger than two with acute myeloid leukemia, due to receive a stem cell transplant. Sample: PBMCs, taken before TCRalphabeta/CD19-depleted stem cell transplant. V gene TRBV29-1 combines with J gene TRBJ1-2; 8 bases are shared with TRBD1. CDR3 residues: CSAEVNGQGYGYTF. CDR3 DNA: TGCAGCGCGGAGGTAAACGGACAGGGCTATGGCTACACCTTC.